This TCR beta chain was documented in a study of blood T cells in healthy people across ages. General study findings and limits: The study found more naive CD4+ cells and higher diversity in long-lived than aged donors.

Next came a second PCR, run for roughly 6 to 11 cycles, which used a sample-barcoded 5' primer along with a J-beta primer mix. Via MiXCR, TCRdb re-called the 5' RACE reads, giving one row per CDR3 protein. The sample yields around 990,000 distinct CDR3 sequences, roughly 24% seen once. Losses at the gene ends were 10 bases for V and 1 base for J; bases not matched to a gene: 1. Germline V gives CDR1 SNHLY, CDR2 FYNNEI. The CDR3 is 12 amino acids. Points on this clonotype: Its antigen is unknown.

This same sample was also part of a study on T cells of mothers and their children. From that study: Related mother-child pairs shared marginally more repertoire than unrelated pairs, though not significantly.

This TCR derives from a girl aged 2 to 9 in good health. The chain joins TRBV2 to TRBJ2-4; 7 bases match TRBD2. The sample taken for sequencing was blood. The CDR3 DNA sequence: TGTGCCACCGGGGGGGCCAAAAACATTCAGTACTTC. Residues: CATGGAKNIQYF.